This is a list of T cell receptor beta chains from one sample in a study of blood T cell repertoires in COVID-19. The protocol was immunoSEQ multiplex PCR, while the TCRdb copy is restricted to in-frame clones and leaves out a portion. Among tens of thousands of clones listed, 70% to 85% were seen once. Sequencing was carried out using peripheral blood. The receptors were gathered from a man in his sixties with active or convalescent COVID-19. Both conserved end residues are part of each CDR3. D genes are given only for firm matches. Only part of the rows carry a size: once, few, many, or a class if the clone is expanded.

DNA	CDR3	size	V	J	D
TGTGCCAGCAGTTTAGCAGGGGAGCATTCACCCCTCCACTTT	CASSLAGEHSPLHF	.	TRBV28	TRBJ1-6	.
TGTGCCAGCAGTTCTCAAAAAGGACAGGGCAATGAAAAACTGTTTTTT	CASSSQKGQGNEKLFF	.	TRBV28	TRBJ1-4	TRBD1
TGTGCCAGCAGCCAAGCAGGGGAGGGGGGGAATGAAAAACTGTTTTTT	CASSQAGEGGNEKLFF	.	TRBV4-2	TRBJ1-4	.
TGTGCCAGCATCATTAGGGGGAATAAAGCTTTCTTT	CASIIRGNKAFF	medium-sized	TRBV6-5	TRBJ1-1	.
TGCGCCAGCAGCCAAGTCGAGCTGGGGGCTGCTGAAGCTTTCTTT	CASSQVELGAAEAFF	once	TRBV4-1	TRBJ1-1	.
TGTGCCAGTAGGGGTTTGCAGGGGAACACTGAAGCTTTCTTT	CASRGLQGNTEAFF	.	TRBV19	TRBJ1-1	.
TGTGCCAGACGGGACATTGGAAACACCATATATTTT	CARRDIGNTIYF	few	TRBV2	TRBJ1-3	.
TGCGCCAGCAGTTTGGAAACAGGGGGCATCGTAAATGAGCAGTTCTTC	CASSLETGGIVNEQFF	.	TRBV5-1	TRBJ2-1	TRBD1
TGTGCCAGCAGCCAAGAGGGGGGGGTCGGTGAAAAACTGTTTTTT	CASSQEGGVGEKLFF	.	TRBV3-1/TRBV3-2	TRBJ1-4	.
TGTGCCAGCAGCCAAGAGATAAGGGGTGGCTACACCTTC	CASSQEIRGGYTF	.	TRBV4-2	TRBJ1-2	.
TGTGCCAGCAGCCAAGATCGCGGGACCCGTGGGACCGGGGAGCTGTTTTTT	CASSQDRGTRGTGELFF	.	TRBV3-1/TRBV3-2	TRBJ2-2	.
TGTGCCAGCAGCGGGACAGGGGGAGCGAGCAATCAGCCCCAGCATTTT	CASSGTGGASNQPQHF	once	TRBV2	TRBJ1-5	TRBD1
TGTGCCAGCAAATCGGAGGGTGAGGAGACCCAGTACTTC	CASKSEGEETQYF	.	TRBV2	TRBJ2-5	.
TGTGCCAGCAGCCATCCAAACTCTGGAAACACCATATATTTT	CASSHPNSGNTIYF	.	TRBV28	TRBJ1-3	.
TGTGCCAGCAGTGCGACGTCCCGGCTAGCTAGCTACAATGAGCAGTTCTTC	CASSATSRLASYNEQFF	.	TRBV6-1	TRBJ2-1	.
TGCAGCGTTGAAGACGTGACTAGCGGGGGGAAGCAGTTCTTC	CSVEDVTSGGKQFF	.	TRBV29-1	TRBJ2-1	TRBD2